The T cell receptor beta chain under discussion was sequenced for a study of radiotherapy plus CTLA-4 blockade in lung cancer (dated by TCRdb to 2017 to 2018). The study in broad terms: Among the enrolled patients, 18% had an objective response, and 31% reached disease control.

As to this clone: Its antigen target is currently unknown. Base qualities are missing; no much larger clone stands one base away.

The study evaluated CTLA-4 blockade (ipilimumab) given together with focal radiation therapy in patients who had chemo-refractory metastatic non-small-cell lung cancer. Including the terminal cysteine and phenylalanine, the CDR3 comprises 19 residues. The sequence is cut down to CDR3 DNA, 57 bases in frame from base 1. The study at large found these results: After treatment with radiotherapy and ipilimumab, TCR clones that came from tumors expanded in the peripheral blood. The strongest predictors of response were reported to be early dynamic shifts in blood T cell clones along with a rise in serum interferon-beta following radiation.

Library construction relied on the immunoSEQ multiplex PCR assay. TCRdb took this table from immuneACCESS and kept in-frame rearrangements with V and J called. Such tables lack part of the clones; where checked against another copy, unresolved V genes explain under half of the gap, and the rest is unexplained. The sample includes some 43,000 clones, with 80% to 85% observed a single time. Roughly 3.4% of the sample goes to the ten largest clones. This specimen consisted of peripheral blood, obtained from a patient treated with radiotherapy plus ipilimumab. This receptor was taken from a human donor with non-small cell lung cancer who had stable disease on radiotherapy plus ipilimumab. This chain is built from TRBV21-1 and TRBJ1-1; the listed D gene, TRBD1, was not tested against the DNA. TRBV21-1 is a pseudogene. The CDR3 has the sequence CASSNFVRDTKKGNTEAFF. In nucleotides, the sequence is TGTGCCAGCAGCAATTTCGTCCGGGACACCAAGAAGGGAAACACTGAAGCTTTCTTT.